The clone carrying this T cell receptor (beta chain) was seen repeatedly, ten times or more. No antigen is known for it. This sample was included in a study of early T cells in non-severe SARS-CoV-2 infection. For the study at large: Sequenced bulk RNA came from whole blood that was unsorted, and chains were unpaired.

Findings and limits, study-wide: Comparison of clonotypes with VDJdb favored anti-spike CD8 responses while missing private and CD4 specificities.

Individual cDNA molecules each received unique molecular identifiers attached to them. One entry per CDR3 protein results from TCRdb running MiXCR on the 5' RACE reads. The sample carries roughly 90,000 distinct CDR3 sequences, about 14% recorded once. Trimming removed 7 bases at V and 8 bases at J, with 16 bases between. There are 13 residues in the CDR3. CDR1 KGHDR and CDR2 SFDVKD come from the germline V gene. The clonotype originates from an adult who was a healthcare worker with PCR-confirmed SARS-CoV-2 infection or an uninfected control (not recorded which). The sequencing input was whole blood. This chain links TRBV24-1 with TRBJ1-1, with D possibly matching TRBD1 (5 bases). The CDR3, as DNA: TGTGCCACCAGCTCCAGGGAAGGTACGGAAGCTTTCTTT. Translating gives CATSSREGTEAFF.